The 2 T cell receptor beta chains listed next were all sequenced from one sample in a study of T cell responses to AZD1222 COVID-19 vaccine. Profiled with immunoSEQ multiplex PCR; TCRdb holds only in-frame clones, not every one. The repertoire holds 130,000 or so clones, just over 90% seen once, with around 7.2% in the top ten. The sequencing used peripheral blood, collected on day 0 of AZD1222 vaccination. The receptors originated from an adult in good health.

The V and J genes are TRBV27 and TRBJ1-2; unclear D gene. This CDR3 comprises 17 residues. Per the germline V gene, CDR1 is MNHEY and CDR2 is SMNVEV (reference sequence). The V end lost 0 bases, the J end lost 7 bases, and 21 bases lay between the germline ends. The DNA of the CDR3 is TGTGCCAGCAGTTTATCCCAAGCTTCCACCGGGCGTGGTGGCTACACCTTC. Translation: CASSLSQASTGRGGYTF.

The chain combines TRBV28 with TRBJ1-4; 7 bases agree with TRBD1. With 6 bases clipped from V and 5 bases from J, the junction kept 6 bases outside the gene matches. This CDR3 spans 14 amino acids. Germline lookup yields CDR1 MDHEN and CDR2 SYDVKM. Here the CDR3 DNA reads TGTGCCAGCAGGACCGGGACAGTGAATGAAAAACTGTTTTTT. It specifies CASRTGTVNEKLFF.